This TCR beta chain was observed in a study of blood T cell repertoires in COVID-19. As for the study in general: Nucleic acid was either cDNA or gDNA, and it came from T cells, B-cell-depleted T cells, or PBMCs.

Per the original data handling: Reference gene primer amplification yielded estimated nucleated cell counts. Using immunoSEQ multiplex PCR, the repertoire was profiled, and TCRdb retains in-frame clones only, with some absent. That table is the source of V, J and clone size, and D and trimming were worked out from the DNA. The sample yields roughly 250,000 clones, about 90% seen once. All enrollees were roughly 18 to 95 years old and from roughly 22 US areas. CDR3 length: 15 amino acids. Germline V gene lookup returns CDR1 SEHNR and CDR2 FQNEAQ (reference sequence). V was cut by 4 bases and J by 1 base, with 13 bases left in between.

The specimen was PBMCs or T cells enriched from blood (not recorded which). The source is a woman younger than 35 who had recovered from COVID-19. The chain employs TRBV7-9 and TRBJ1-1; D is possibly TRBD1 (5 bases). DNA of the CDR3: TGTGCCAGCAGCTCCCCGACAGTACAGAACACTGAAGCTTTCTTT. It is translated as CASSSPTVQNTEAFF.